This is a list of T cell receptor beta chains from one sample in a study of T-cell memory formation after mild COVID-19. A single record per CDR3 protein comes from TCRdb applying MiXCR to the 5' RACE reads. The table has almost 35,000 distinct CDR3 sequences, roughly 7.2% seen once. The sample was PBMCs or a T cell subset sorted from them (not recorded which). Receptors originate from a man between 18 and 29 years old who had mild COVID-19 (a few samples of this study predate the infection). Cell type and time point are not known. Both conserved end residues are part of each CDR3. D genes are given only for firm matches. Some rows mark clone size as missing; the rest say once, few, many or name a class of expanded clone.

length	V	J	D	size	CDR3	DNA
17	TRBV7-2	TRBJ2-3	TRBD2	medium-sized	CASSPTGTSGGPDTQYF	TGTGCCAGCAGCCCGACCGGGACTAGCGGGGGCCCGGATACGCAGTATTTT
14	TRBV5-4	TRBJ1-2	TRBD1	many	CASSLRTGPYGYTF	TGTGCCAGCAGCTTAAGGACAGGGCCCTATGGCTACACCTTC
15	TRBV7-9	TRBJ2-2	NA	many	CASSPNPDMTGELFF	TGTGCCAGCAGCCCCAACCCAGACATGACCGGGGAGCTGTTTTTT
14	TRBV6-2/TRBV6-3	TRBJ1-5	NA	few	CASSLNSYHQPQHF	TGTGCCAGCAGTTTAAACAGTTACCATCAGCCCCAGCATTTT
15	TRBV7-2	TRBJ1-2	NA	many	CASSAYNIGDYGYTF	TGTGCCAGCAGCGCGTATAACATTGGGGACTATGGCTACACCTTC
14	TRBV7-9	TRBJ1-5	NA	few	CASSWEDSNQPQHF	TGTGCCAGCAGCTGGGAGGATAGCAATCAGCCCCAGCATTTT
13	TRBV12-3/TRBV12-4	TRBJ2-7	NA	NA	CASSLGRTYEQYF	TGTGCCAGCAGTTTGGGCAGGACGTACGAGCAGTACTTC
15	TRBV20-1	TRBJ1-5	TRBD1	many	CSAETAGTGDQPQHF	TGCAGTGCCGAGACCGCCGGGACAGGAGATCAGCCCCAGCATTTT
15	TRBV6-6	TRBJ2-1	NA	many	CASTPTDVELDEQFF	TGTGCCAGCACCCCAACGGACGTTGAGCTTGATGAGCAGTTCTTC
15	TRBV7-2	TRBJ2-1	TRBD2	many	CASSQRGGRYNEQFF	TGTGCCAGCAGCCAGCGGGGGGGCCGCTACAATGAGCAGTTCTTC
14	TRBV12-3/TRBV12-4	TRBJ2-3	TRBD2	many	CASKGRGFTDTQYF	TGTGCCAGCAAAGGGCGGGGGTTCACAGATACGCAGTATTTT
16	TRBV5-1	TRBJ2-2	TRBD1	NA	CASSSTGAVDTGELFF	TGCGCCAGCAGCTCGACAGGGGCGGTGGACACCGGGGAGCTGTTTTTT
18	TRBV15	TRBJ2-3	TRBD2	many	CATSAVRASGGRTDTQYF	TGTGCCACCAGCGCCGTTCGGGCTAGCGGGGGTCGCACAGATACGCAGTATTTT
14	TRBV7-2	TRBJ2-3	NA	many	CASSLVRLADTQYF	TGTGCCAGCAGCTTAGTACGGCTGGCAGATACGCAGTATTTT
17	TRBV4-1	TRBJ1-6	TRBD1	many	CASSHGTASSYNSPLHF	TGCGCCAGCAGCCATGGGACAGCGAGCTCCTATAATTCACCCCTCCACTTT
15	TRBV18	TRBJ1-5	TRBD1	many	CASSLDRGHQQPQHF	TGTGCCAGCTCACTGGACAGGGGGCATCAACAGCCCCAGCATTTT
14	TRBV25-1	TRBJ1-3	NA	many	CASSPGHTGNTIYF	TGTGCCAGCAGCCCCGGCCATACTGGAAACACCATATATTTT
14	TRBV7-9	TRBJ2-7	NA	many	CASTFWTDSYEQYF	TGTGCCAGCACCTTTTGGACAGACTCCTACGAGCAGTACTTC
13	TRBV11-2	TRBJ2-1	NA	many	CASSLASYNEQFF	TGTGCCAGCAGCTTAGCGTCATACAATGAGCAGTTCTTC
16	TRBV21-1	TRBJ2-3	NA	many	CASSKLDRDRTDTQYF	TGTGCCAGCAGCAAACTAGACAGGGATCGCACAGATACGCAGTATTTT
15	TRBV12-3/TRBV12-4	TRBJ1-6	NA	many	CASTLQGSKRSPLHF	TGTGCCAGCACCTTACAGGGTAGTAAACGATCACCCCTCCACTTT
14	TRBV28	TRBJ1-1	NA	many	CASSFVWQNTEAFF	TGTGCCAGCAGCTTTGTGTGGCAGAACACTGAAGCTTTCTTT